This record concerns one T cell receptor (beta chain) sequence. Its target is unknown. This sample includes further DNA sequences coding for the same CDR3. Germline assignment: CDR1 SGHRS and CDR2 YFSETQ. This CDR3 comprises 13 residues. V dropped 2 bases and J dropped 2 bases, with 8 bases sitting between them. The sample belongs to a study of shared clonotypes between healthy human individuals. Study-wide findings and caveats: An anticipated effect of sequencing depth on clonotype sharing among donors was recognized.

Once extracted for a subset, genomic DNA was divided evenly among several immunoSEQ plates. The method was immunoSEQ multiplex PCR; TCRdb's version includes in-frame clones alone and lacks a portion of them. Of a few hundred thousand clones listed, around 77% were seen once; the top ten hold around 12%. What was sequenced was PBMCs. The chain joins TRBV5-1 to TRBJ2-7, with D hard to call. The TCR was taken from a woman aged 35 to 49 in good health. Some clones in this sample may be carry-over from other donors' samples. In nucleotides, the CDR3 is TGCGCCAGCAGCTTTGGCAGCCCCTACGAGCAGTACTTC. The encoded protein is CASSFGSPYEQYF.